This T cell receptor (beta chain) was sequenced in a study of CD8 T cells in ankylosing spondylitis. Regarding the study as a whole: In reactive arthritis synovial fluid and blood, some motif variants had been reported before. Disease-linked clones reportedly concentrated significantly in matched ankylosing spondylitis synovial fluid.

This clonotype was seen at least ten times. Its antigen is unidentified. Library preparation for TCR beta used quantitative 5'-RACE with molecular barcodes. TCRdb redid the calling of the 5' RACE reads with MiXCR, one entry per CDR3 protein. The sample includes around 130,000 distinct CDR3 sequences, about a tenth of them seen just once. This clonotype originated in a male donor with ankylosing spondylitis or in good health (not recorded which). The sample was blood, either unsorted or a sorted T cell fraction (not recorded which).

This CDR3 is CSVLIVEAFF. CDR3 nucleotide sequence: TGCAGCGTCCTCATCGTTGAAGCTTTCTTT. The V and J genes are TRBV29-1 and TRBJ1-1; no firm D call. The CDR3 totals 10 residues. Germline CDR1 is SQVTM and CDR2 is ANQGSEA. V was cut by 6 bases and J by 7 bases, with 9 bases left in between.